This T cell receptor beta chain was obtained from a study of beta chain features in type 1 diabetes (dated by TCRdb to about 2018). About the full investigation: Mean age, gender distribution, total cell number and subset yield did not differ between patients and healthy donors. A total of 90 million to 120 million sorted cells were examined across all samples, and a strong correlation was observed between cell number per subset and RNA yield. The study compared the TCRB repertoires of sorted circulating CD4+ T cell subsets in recently diagnosed type 1 diabetes patients with those in matched healthy donors. Whereas all 30 or so donors provided naive and central memory subsets, regulatory and stem cell-like memory subsets were isolated from just 8 patients and about 8 healthy donors.

From each donor, a single peripheral blood sample of 100 to 150 mL on average was drawn into heparinised tubes. Using a panel that included CD45RO, CCR7, CD25, CD127, CD95 and CD27, naive, central memory, regulatory and stem cell-like memory CD4+ T cells were sorted on a BD FACSAria II. Every sorted population had a purity above 95%. Right away, PBMCs were isolated by Lymphoprep density gradient centrifugation and were stained directly, with no culture step. Samples were stained and sorted in pairs, with one healthy donor and one patient per experiment, so that batch effects were minimized. Notes on this clone: There is no known antigen for this receptor. One base away there is no much larger clone; base qualities are not given. This sample also contains other DNA sequences that code for the same CDR3.

Broader findings and caveats from the paper: In all four CD4+ subsets, TCRB CDR3 length was moderately but significantly shorter in type 1 diabetes patients. PCR might favor shorter templates, but patient and control samples were amplified and corrected together, so any skew would affect both groups equally. The naive, central memory and regulatory TCRB repertoires appeared to resemble one another more closely among patients than among healthy donors. Fewer insertions and more nucleotide deletions at VDJ recombination sites were observed in patients with type 1 diabetes, implying thymic rearrangement abnormalities. Because cDNA was sequenced instead of genomic DNA, activated cells with high expression could be over-represented, although the groups did not differ in activation or CD3 levels. Only small numbers of individuals were included in the HLA sub-analyses, which left unresolved whether HLA type had any influence on TCRB rearrangement.

All of the isolated RNA was reverse transcribed with the High Capacity cDNA Reverse Transcription Kit, so expressed TCRB transcripts were sequenced. Stem cell-like memory T cell samples underwent survey-depth immunoSEQ sequencing, averaging approximately 920,000 total reads per sample. Sorted cells were lysed in RLT buffer and RNA was extracted with DNase-treated RNeasy Micro or Mini kits, depending on cell number. Each cell subset was processed on its own to prevent cross-contamination, while patient and healthy donor samples were processed together. The immunoSEQ multiplex PCR was used to amplify TCRB sequences from cDNA, yielding 87-bp fragments that span the CDR3 region. Amplicons were sequenced on the Illumina HiSeq platform. In the paper's pipeline: PCR bias was computationally corrected using synthetic template baselines, reads within Hamming distance 2 were collapsed, and singletons that could not be merged were discarded. By aligning reads against IMGT, V, D and J genes, CDR3 length, and insertions or deletions at six rearrangement sites were assigned. Within each subset, clonotype counts were normalized to the number of sorted cells before true diversity and Gini coefficients were calculated with the tcR R package. The overlap coefficient, calculated on TCRB nucleotide sequences, was used to quantify repertoire sharing. TCRdb stores this immuneACCESS table with in-frame sequences only. Part of the clones is absent; in the studies checked, under half of the shortfall reflects unresolved V genes, and no reason is known for the rest. Clone size and the V and J calls come from that table; the DNA yielded D and trimming. In all, the sample holds 40,000 to 55,000 clones, and roughly 45% of those were seen once. Of the sample, 0.1% to 0.15% falls within the top ten clones.

Sequences SGDLS (CDR1) and YYNGEE (CDR2) are obtained from the germline V gene. The CDR3 has 15 amino acids, counting the end cysteine and phenylalanine. The entry retains the CDR3 DNA only, 45 bases that are in frame from base 1. Ends trimmed: V by 2 bases, J by 4 bases; bases unmatched to a gene: 1. The sample was stem cell memory CD4+ T cells from blood. The cell subset or site label for this specimen denotes: stem cell-like memory CD4+ T cells. In this chain, TRBV9 is recombined with TRBJ2-1; 12 bases in between match TRBD2. The TCR sequence derives from a man aged 30 to 39 with type 1 diabetes. This receptor has the CDR3 CASSVGTSGYNEQFF. The DNA is TGTGCCAGCAGCGTGGGGACTAGCGGGTACAATGAGCAGTTCTTC.